The clone carrying this T cell receptor beta chain was found a few times. Its matching antigen is unknown. PCR used 60 Vbeta primers and 13 Jbeta primers. Source study methods: Later analysis identified roughly 82 million unique TCR beta chains, 10 million to 12 million shared. Sequenced by immunoSEQ multiplex PCR; TCRdb stores in-frame clones only, minus some. V, J and clone size reflect that table, while D and trimming were determined from the DNA. The table records 75,000 to 95,000 clones, 63% of them present only once. This entry belongs to a study of cytomegalovirus exposure and HLA in healthy donors. General study findings and limits: The majority of CMV-associated TCR beta chains were reported as apparently HLA-restricted in a later analysis. In a later analysis, V- and J-gene trimming of beta chains associated with a DCLRE1C missense variant, replicated independently.

The CDR3 sequence is 15 residues long. CDR1 and CDR2 (germline): SGHNT, YENEEA. V dropped 5 bases and J dropped 3 bases, with 14 bases sitting between them. V gene TRBV11-3 combines with J gene TRBJ2-1; TRBD1 might be the D (6 bases). The sequence derives from a young woman in good health and CMV-seronegative. The sample taken for sequencing was PBMCs. CDR3 sequence (DNA): TGTGCCAGCAGCCTAGGGGGACACCTCTACAATGAGCAGTTCTTC. Protein: CASSLGGHLYNEQFF.